This T cell receptor beta chain was profiled in a study of post-analysis software for immune sequencing data. TCR beta cDNA libraries included unique molecular identifiers. A single record per CDR3 protein comes from TCRdb applying MiXCR to the PCR reads. The table lists around 440,000 distinct CDR3 sequences, over 35% of them singletons, with around an eighth in the top ten. Study outcomes and limitations: Samples made in the same batch grouped tightly together by F measure. Controls showed significantly higher normalized Chao1 diversity than did multiple sclerosis patients. Five TRBV segments, including TRBV5-6, TRBV5-1 and TRBV20-1, were more frequent in patients than controls.

Trimming at V came to 5 bases and at J to 5 bases, leaving 6 bases not matched to a gene. CDR1 and CDR2 from the germline V gene are MDHEN and SYDVKM. The CDR3 covers 15 residues. About this clonotype: Its antigen is not known.

This receptor was identified in a girl aged 5 to 17 with multiple sclerosis. Material: blood. The rearrangement links TRBV28 to TRBJ1-5; 10 bases are a match to TRBD1. The CDR3 spells CASSLTDRGHQPQHF. The CDR3 DNA reads TGTGCCAGCAGTCTCACAGACAGGGGGCATCAGCCCCAGCATTTT.